Below are 6 T cell receptor beta chains sequenced from a single sample in a study of PD-1 blockade in classical Hodgkin lymphoma. Some clones are missing from TCRdb's copy, which holds only in-frame ones; the method was immunoSEQ multiplex PCR. Among 25,000 to 35,000 clones listed, about four fifths were seen once. Time point reported: cycle 4 day 1 (C4D1), after more than five weeks of nivolumab. Each of the patients experienced relapse following autologous stem cell transplantation, and their brentuximab vedotin exposure differed. Sequencing was performed on peripheral blood mononuclear cells (PBMCs), taken before the fourth cycle of nivolumab. These receptors were collected from a human donor with classical Hodgkin lymphoma.

The chain has TRBV19 and TRBJ2-3; 7 bases agree with TRBD2. Per the germline V gene, CDR1 is LNHDA and CDR2 is SQIVND (reference sequence). The length of the CDR3 is 15 residues. Trimming cost V 5 bases and J 2 bases; bases outside gene matches: 7. CDR3 DNA: TGTGCCAGTAGTGTCGCGGGAGTCATCACAGATACGCAGTATTTT. It yields the protein CASSVAGVITDTQYF. The whole variable domain, remainder taken from reference TRBV19 and TRBJ2-3, is DGGITQSPKYLFRKEGQNVTLSCEQNLNHDAMYWYRQDPGQGLRLIYYSQIVNDFQKGDIAEGYSVSREKKESFPLTVTSAQKNPTAFYLCASSVAGVITDTQYFGPGTRLTVL.

Concerning this clone itself: This CDR3 is also generated by other DNA sequences in the sample. This chain connects TRBV6-1 to TRBJ1-5; no reliable D call. The germline V and J ends were trimmed by 1 base and 2 bases, with 6 bases remaining between them. Per the germline V gene, CDR1 is MNHNS and CDR2 is SASEGT. The CDR3 totals 14 residues. The CDR3 protein is CASSEGVGNQPQHF. The CDR3 DNA reads as TGTGCCAGCAGTGAAGGGGTTGGCAATCAGCCCCAGCATTTT.

With respect to this clone: A single base separates this from a much larger clone, so it may be a read error. The chain links TRBV25-1 to TRBJ2-3; no clear D gene. The V end was cut by 5 bases, the J end by 0 bases, with 3 bases between. The CDR3 runs 12 residues. Germline-derived CDR1 and CDR2 are MGHDK and SYGVNS. CDR3 sequence: CASSISTDTQYF. The CDR3 DNA reads TGTGCCAGCAGTATCAGCACAGATACGCAGTATTTT.

The V and J genes are TRBV7-9 and TRBJ2-7; 10 nucleotides line up with TRBD2. Germline CDR1 reads SEHNR; CDR2 reads FQNEAQ (reference sequence). With 6 bases clipped from V and 0 bases from J, the junction kept 2 bases outside the gene matches. The CDR3 is 14 amino acids. CDR3 residues: CASRASGSSYEQYF. The CDR3 DNA sequence: TGTGCCAGCAGGGCTAGCGGGAGCTCCTACGAGCAGTACTTC.

This clone is labeled large. The rearrangement uses TRBV5-1 and TRBJ1-5, with D possibly TRBD1 on 6 matching bases. V was trimmed by 3 bases and J by 7 bases, leaving 11 bases between them. The CDR3 length is 13 residues. Germline CDR1 SGHRS, CDR2 YFSETQ. The CDR3 reads CASSSSGDQPQHF. CDR3 nucleotides: TGCGCCAGCAGCTCATCAGGGGACCAGCCCCAGCATTTT.

J is TRBJ1-1 and V is TRBV7-2; D possibly corresponds to TRBD1 (5 bases). The V gene lost 5 bases and the J gene lost 5 bases, with 15 bases spanning the gap. The germline V gene has CDR1 SGHTA and CDR2 FQGNSA. The CDR3 sequence is 14 residues long. The CDR3 spells CASSIGGAGTEAFF. The CDR3 nucleotides read TGTGCCAGCAGCATCGGAGGGGCCGGGACTGAAGCTTTCTTT.